This is a list of T cell receptor beta chains from one sample in a study of beta chain features in type 1 diabetes. Clones were read by immunoSEQ multiplex PCR, and TCRdb kept only the in-frame ones, dropping some. The sample has about 900,000 clones; roughly 17% are singletons. The sample was naive CD4+ T cells from blood. These receptors all stem from a woman between 18 and 30 years old in good health. CDR3s include the opening cysteine and the closing phenylalanine or tryptophan. A D gene is named only where the DNA matches it firmly. Where a row states a size, it is once, few, many or the class of an expanded clone; other rows omit it.

v_gene	j_gene	abundance	d_gene	CDR3nt	CDR3aa
TRBV5-1	TRBJ2-7	few	TRBD2	TGCGCCAGCAGCTTGGGACTAGCGGGAGCGCTCGGCGAGCAGTACTTC	CASSLGLAGALGEQYF
TRBV7-2	TRBJ2-7	few	.	TGTGCCAGCAGCTTATTCGGCTACGAGCAGTACTTC	CASSLFGYEQYF
TRBV7-3	TRBJ2-3	.	.	TGTGCCAGCAGCTTCCAGGGACCCCTTAGCACAGATACGCAGTATTTT	CASSFQGPLSTDTQYF
TRBV21-1	TRBJ2-3	.	.	TGTGCCAGCAGCAAAGTGGGGCTAGAGAAGACGCAGTATTTT	CASSKVGLEKTQYF
TRBV25-1	TRBJ1-1	.	TRBD1	TGTGCCAGCAGTCCACCGGGGGACAGGGGGAACACTGAAGCTTTCTTT	CASSPPGDRGNTEAFF
TRBV6-5	TRBJ2-7	few	.	TGTGCCAGCAGTTACTCTTCCCTAACGGGAGTTGCCGAGCAGTACTTC	CASSYSSLTGVAEQYF
TRBV21-1	TRBJ1-1	few	.	TGTGCCAGCAGCGAACCCGGGACAGGGGTCACTGAAGCTTTCTTT	CASSEPGTGVTEAFF
TRBV15	TRBJ2-7	few	.	TGTGCCACCAGCAGGTGGGACACTTCCTACGAGCAGTGCTTC	CATSRWDTSYEQCF
TRBV9	TRBJ2-1	.	TRBD2	TGTGCCAGCAGCCAGGGACTAGCGGACTACAATGAGCAGTTCTTC	CASSQGLADYNEQFF
TRBV27	TRBJ2-1	.	.	TGTGCCAGCAGTCCATCCGCGTTTAGGGAGGTCAATGAGCAGTTCTTC	CASSPSAFREVNEQFF
TRBV6-5	TRBJ2-7	few	TRBD2	TGTGCCACCATAGCGGGAGGGACGTACGAGCAGTACTTC	CATIAGGTYEQYF
TRBV6-1	TRBJ1-2	few	TRBD1	TGTGCCAGCAGGGGGACAGGGGACTATGGCTACACCTTC	CASRGTGDYGYTF